This TCR beta chain was profiled in a study of blood T cell repertoires in COVID-19. Looking at the study overall: The origin of the acute and convalescent COVID-19 samples was the United States, Italy and Spain.

Sequencing was performed with immunoSEQ multiplex PCR; in TCRdb, only in-frame clones are kept and a portion is missing. The sample has around 200,000 clones, 70% to 90% seen once. V lost 1 base and J 14 bases, leaving 12 bases between the germline ends. The CDR3 totals 13 residues. Germline V gene sequence: CDR1 SGHVS, CDR2 FQNEAQ. The chain couples TRBV7-8 to TRBJ1-6; possible D gene TRBD1, 5 bases. Sequences were obtained from peripheral blood. This TCR was recovered from a middle-aged man with acute or convalescent COVID-19. In DNA, the CDR3 is TGTGCCAGCAGCTTAGATCGAGGGGAGGCCCTCCACTTT. This translates into CASSLDRGEALHF.